What follows are 17 T cell receptor beta chains derived from one specimen sequenced in a study of blood T cell repertoires in COVID-19. The table came from immunoSEQ multiplex PCR; TCRdb's copy has only in-frame clones and leaves some out. The table lists 20,000 or so clones, about 90% of them singletons. Sequencing was carried out using peripheral blood. Receptors were obtained from a human donor in a cohort sampled during active COVID-19.

This chain joins TRBV11-2 and TRBJ2-1; tentative D call: TRBD2 (5 bases). CDR1 and CDR2 from the germline V gene are SGHAT and FQNNGV. The V and J ends lost 1 base and 4 bases respectively, with 11 bases between them. The CDR3 consists of 15 residues. The CDR3 reads CASSLGSDYYNEQFF. In nucleotides, the CDR3 is TGTGCCAGCAGCTTAGGGTCCGACTATTACAATGAGCAGTTCTTC.

This chain connects TRBV5-5 to TRBJ2-7, with a possible D match to TRBD1 (5 bases). Germline lookup yields CDR1 SGHKS and CDR2 YYEKEE (reference sequence). V was trimmed by 1 base and J by 2 bases, leaving 13 bases between them. The CDR3 contains 15 residues. The CDR3, as DNA: TGTGCCAGCAGCTTGAGGGCAGGGATTGCCTACGAGCAGTACTTC. It codes for CASSLRAGIAYEQYF.

This clone was seen a single time. The chain combines TRBV5-8 with TRBJ1-1, with D unclear. This CDR3 is 16 amino acids long. Trimming removed 4 bases at V and 3 bases at J, with 19 bases between. Germline V gives CDR1 SGHTS, CDR2 YDEGEE. CDR3 DNA: TGTGCCAGCAGCCCGAGGTCACTTCTCGGGTACACTGAAGCTTTCTTT. It specifies CASSPRSLLGYTEAFF.

The chain has TRBV7-9 and TRBJ2-7, with a tentative D call TRBD1 (5 bases). V lost 3 bases and J 6 bases, leaving 15 bases between the germline ends. CDR3 length: 14 amino acids. CDR1 and CDR2 (germline): SEHNR, FQNEAQ (reference sequence). CDR3 region: CASSLSRVVSEQYF. CDR3 DNA: TGTGCCAGCAGCTTGTCCAGGGTGGTCTCCGAGCAGTACTTC.

The chain has TRBV6-1 and TRBJ1-2; tentative D call: TRBD1 (5 bases). Germline lookup yields CDR1 MNHNS and CDR2 SASEGT. V was clipped by 3 bases and J by 1 base, with 12 bases between them. CDR3 length equals 15 residues. This chain's CDR3 is CASSEWGVGNYGYTF. DNA of the CDR3: TGTGCCAGCAGTGAGTGGGGGGTCGGTAACTATGGCTACACCTTC.

The chain links TRBV4-1 to TRBJ2-3; TRBD2 aligns across 8 bases. Germline CDR1 and CDR2: MGHRA and YSYEKL. The V and J ends lost 0 bases and 6 bases, in that order; junction bases with no gene match: 20. CDR3 length: 20 residues. The CDR3 protein is CASSQEAGHSGLGKGDTQYF. The CDR3 bases are TGCGCCAGCAGCCAAGAAGCGGGACACTCGGGACTAGGGAAGGGGGATACGCAGTATTTT.

The J gene is TRBJ1-2, the V gene TRBV6-5; 7 bases line up with TRBD1. CDR3 size: 12 residues. The V and J ends lost 10 bases and 1 base, in that order; junction bases with no gene match: 3. Germline CDR1 and CDR2: MNHEY and SVGAGI. CDR3 coding DNA: TGTGCCACCGACAGGGATAACTATGGCTACACCTTC. This codes for CATDRDNYGYTF.

The chain is built from TRBV11-2 and TRBJ1-6; perhaps TRBD1 as D (5 bases). This CDR3 has 13 residues. Per the germline V gene, CDR1 is SGHAT and CDR2 is FQNNGV. Between the trimmed V and J ends, which lost 6 bases and 11 bases, there was a span of 14 bases. The CDR3 DNA reads as TGTGCCAGCAGGATTGGACAAACTACACCCCTCCACTTT. Translated, it gives CASRIGQTTPLHF.

The chain has TRBV2 and TRBJ2-7; maybe TRBD1 (6 bases). The ends were cut back, 0 bases at V and 0 bases at J, with 9 bases in the middle. This CDR3 is 15 amino acids long. CDR1 is SNHLY and CDR2 is FYNNEI in the germline V gene. CDR3: CASSEATGGSYEQYF. CDR3 nucleotide sequence: TGTGCCAGCAGTGAAGCGACAGGAGGCTCCTACGAGCAGTACTTC.

CDR3 amino acids: CASSWSGQGGFSGANVLTF. The CDR3 region has the DNA TGTGCCAGCAGCTGGTCGGGACAGGGGGGTTTCTCTGGGGCCAACGTCCTGACTTTC. This sequence joins TRBV7-9 and TRBJ2-6; TRBD1 agrees at 11 bases. CDR1 and CDR2 from the germline V gene are SEHNR and FQNEAQ (reference sequence). V gave up 4 bases and J gave up 0 bases; unmatched junction bases: 8. This CDR3 spans 19 amino acids.

This chain links TRBV28 with TRBJ2-1, with D uncertain. Germline CDR1 MDHEN, CDR2 SYDVKM. V was clipped by 2 bases and J by 8 bases, with 10 bases between them. The CDR3 totals 13 residues. The CDR3 DNA reads TGTGCCAGCAGTTTAAATCTAGACCATGAGCAGTTCTTC. The encoded protein is CASSLNLDHEQFF.

The chain uses TRBV9 and TRBJ1-2; no firm D call. The CDR3 spans 16 residues. Germline loops: CDR1 SGDLS, CDR2 YYNGEE. V lost 1 base and J 6 bases, leaving 19 bases between the germline ends. Written as DNA, the CDR3 is TGTGCCAGCAGCGTATCGGTGGACGCCGTGGGAGATGGCTACACCTTC. Encoded protein: CASSVSVDAVGDGYTF.

The gene calls are TRBV7-9 and TRBJ2-7; 7 bases are a match to TRBD1. V shed 4 bases, J shed 3 bases, and the junction held 6 bases outside the gene matches. This CDR3 comprises 14 residues. The V gene's germline CDR1 is SEHNR and CDR2 FQNEAQ (reference sequence). The CDR3: CASSSDRVSYEQYF. CDR3 nucleotides: TGTGCCAGCAGCTCAGACAGGGTAAGCTACGAGCAGTACTTC.

V usage is TRBV5-1 and J usage is TRBJ2-3, with D possibly matching TRBD2 (6 bases). The CDR3 sequence is 15 residues long. Per the germline V gene, CDR1 is SGHRS and CDR2 is YFSETQ. Trimming shortened V by 4 bases and J by 3 bases, and 15 bases separated the two germline ends. The CDR3: CASSREGRRTDTQYF. The CDR3 region has the DNA TGCGCCAGCAGCCGTGAGGGGAGGCGTACAGATACGCAGTATTTT.

J is TRBJ2-7 and V is TRBV6-5; the D is unclear. Germline CDR1 is MNHEY and CDR2 is SVGAGI. Trimming left V 9 bases short and J 3 bases short, with 18 bases between. The CDR3 consists of 14 residues. CDR3 amino acids: CASASPRKNYEQYF. CDR3 nucleotide sequence: TGTGCCAGTGCGTCGCCGCGGAAAAACTACGAGCAGTACTTC.

The chain combines TRBV19 with TRBJ1-1; TRBD1 aligns across 8 bases. The CDR3 is made up of 16 amino acids. CDR1 and CDR2 from the germline V gene are LNHDA and SQIVND (reference sequence). J gave up 1 base and V 5 bases, and 9 bases lay outside the gene matches. Here the CDR3 DNA reads TGTGCCAGTAGTGCCGGTCCCGGGACAGGGAACACTGAAGCTTTCTTT. It yields the protein CASSAGPGTGNTEAFF.

The J gene is TRBJ1-2, the V gene TRBV2; 8 nucleotides align to TRBD1. The J segment lost 6 bases and the V segment lost 6 bases, leaving 6 bases of the junction unmatched. The CDR3 has 13 residues. The germline CDR1 and CDR2 sequences are SNHLY and FYNNEI. The CDR3 spells CASSARGLDGYTF. In DNA, the CDR3 is TGTGCCAGCAGCGCCAGGGGGCTTGATGGCTACACCTTC.